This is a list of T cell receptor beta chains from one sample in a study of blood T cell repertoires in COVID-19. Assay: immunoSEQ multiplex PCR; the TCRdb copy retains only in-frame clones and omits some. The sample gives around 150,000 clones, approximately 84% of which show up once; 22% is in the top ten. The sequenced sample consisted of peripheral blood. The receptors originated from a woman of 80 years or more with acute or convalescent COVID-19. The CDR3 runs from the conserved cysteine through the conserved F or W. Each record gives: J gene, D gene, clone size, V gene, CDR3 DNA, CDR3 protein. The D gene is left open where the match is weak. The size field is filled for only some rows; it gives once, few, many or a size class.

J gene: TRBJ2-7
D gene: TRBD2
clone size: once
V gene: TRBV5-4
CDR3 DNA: TGTGCCAGCAGCCCCAGGACTAGCGGGAGTTCCTACGAGCAGTACTTC
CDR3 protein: CASSPRTSGSSYEQYF

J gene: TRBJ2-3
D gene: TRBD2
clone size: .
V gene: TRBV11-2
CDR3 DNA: TGTGCCAGCAGCTTAGGGACTAGCGGGAGTGGGGCAGATACGCAGTATTTT
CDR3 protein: CASSLGTSGSGADTQYF

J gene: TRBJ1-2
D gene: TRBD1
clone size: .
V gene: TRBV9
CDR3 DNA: TGTGCCAGCAGCCCTACCCTTGCTGACAGGGCGAGTGGCTACACCTTC
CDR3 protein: CASSPTLADRASGYTF

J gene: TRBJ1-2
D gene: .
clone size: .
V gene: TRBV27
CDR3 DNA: TGTGCCAGCAGCCGGGGACAACACCTTAGTGGCTACACCTTC
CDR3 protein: CASSRGQHLSGYTF

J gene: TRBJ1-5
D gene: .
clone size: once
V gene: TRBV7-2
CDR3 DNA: TGTGCCAGCAGCTTAGGGGGCAGGGGAGACCAGCCCCAGCATTTT
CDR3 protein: CASSLGGRGDQPQHF

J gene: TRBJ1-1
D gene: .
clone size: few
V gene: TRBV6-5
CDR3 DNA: TGTGCCAGCAGTTACTCGGGCTACACTGAAGCTTTCTTT
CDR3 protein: CASSYSGYTEAFF

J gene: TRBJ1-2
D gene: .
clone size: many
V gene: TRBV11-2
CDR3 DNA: TGTGCCAGCAGCTTAGACGGGGGTGGTGGCTACACCTTC
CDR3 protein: CASSLDGGGGYTF

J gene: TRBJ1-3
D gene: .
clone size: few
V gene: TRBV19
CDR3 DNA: TGTGCCAGTAGTATAGGGAGGTTTCGCTCTGGAAACACCATATATTTT
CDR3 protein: CASSIGRFRSGNTIYF

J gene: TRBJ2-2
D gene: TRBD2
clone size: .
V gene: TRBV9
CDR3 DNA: TGTGCCAGCAGCCAGGCACCGACTAGCGGGAGGGCTTGGGACACCGGGGAGCTGTTTTTT
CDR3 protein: CASSQAPTSGRAWDTGELFF

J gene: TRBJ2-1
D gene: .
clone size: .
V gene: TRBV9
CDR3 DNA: TGTGCCAGCAGCGTCCGGGACGGGGGCTACAATGAGCAGTTCTTC
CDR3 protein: CASSVRDGGYNEQFF

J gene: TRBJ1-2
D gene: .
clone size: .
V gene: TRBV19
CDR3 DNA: TGTGCCACCCGGGAGGGGGACTATGGCTACACCTTC
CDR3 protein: CATREGDYGYTF

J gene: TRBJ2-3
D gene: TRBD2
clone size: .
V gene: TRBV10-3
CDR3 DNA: TGTGCCATCAGCCCCCCGGGACTAGCGGGAGGACAATTAACTAGCACAGATACGCAGTATTTT
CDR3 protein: CAISPPGLAGGQLTSTDTQYF

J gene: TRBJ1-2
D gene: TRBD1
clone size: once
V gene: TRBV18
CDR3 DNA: TGTGCCAGCTCCCCCGGGACAGCTGGAGGCTACACCTTC
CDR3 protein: CASSPGTAGGYTF

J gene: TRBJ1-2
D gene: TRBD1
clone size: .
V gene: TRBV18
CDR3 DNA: TGTGCCAGCTCACCGACAGGGGATGGCTACACCTTC
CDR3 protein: CASSPTGDGYTF

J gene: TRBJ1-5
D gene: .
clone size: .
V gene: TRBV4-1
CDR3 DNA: TGCGCCAGCAGCCCCTGGACAGATAGCAATCAGCCCCAGCATTTT
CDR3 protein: CASSPWTDSNQPQHF

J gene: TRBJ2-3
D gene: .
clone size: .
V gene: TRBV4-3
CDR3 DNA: TGCGCCAGCAGCCAAGAGCAGGGGATAAGCACAGATACGCAGTATTTT
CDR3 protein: CASSQEQGISTDTQYF

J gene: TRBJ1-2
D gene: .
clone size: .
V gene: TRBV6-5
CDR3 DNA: TGTGCCAGCAGTTACTCGGGCAGGGTGGGCGGCTACACCTTC
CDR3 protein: CASSYSGRVGGYTF

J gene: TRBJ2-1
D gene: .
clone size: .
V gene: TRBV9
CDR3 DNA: TGTGCCAGCAGCGTATTCGGAGGGAACTCCTACAATGAGCAGTTCTTC
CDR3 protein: CASSVFGGNSYNEQFF

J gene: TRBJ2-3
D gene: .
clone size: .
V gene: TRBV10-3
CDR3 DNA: TGTGCCATGGGGGGGCTAGCGGGCACAGATACGCAGTATTTT
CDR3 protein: CAMGGLAGTDTQYF

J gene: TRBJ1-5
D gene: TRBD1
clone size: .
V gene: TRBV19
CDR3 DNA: TGTGCCAGTAGTATGGGGACAGGAGTCGATCAACCCCAGCATTTT
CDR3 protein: CASSMGTGVDQPQHF

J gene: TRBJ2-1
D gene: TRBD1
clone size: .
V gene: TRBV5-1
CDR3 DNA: TGCGCCAGCAGCTTGGGGGACAGGGACTACAATGAGCAGTTCTTC
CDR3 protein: CASSLGDRDYNEQFF

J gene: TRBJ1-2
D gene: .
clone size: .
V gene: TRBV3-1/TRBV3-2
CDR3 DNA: TGTGCCAGCAGCCAACGGGGAAACTATGGCTACACCTTC
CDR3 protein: CASSQRGNYGYTF

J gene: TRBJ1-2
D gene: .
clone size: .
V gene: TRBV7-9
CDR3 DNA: TGTGCCAGCAGTTTAGGAGGGAACCTATATGGCTACACCTTC
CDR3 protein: CASSLGGNLYGYTF

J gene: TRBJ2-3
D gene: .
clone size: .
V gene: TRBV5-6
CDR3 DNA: TGTGCCAGCAGCTTGGCTAGTACAGATACGCAGTATTTT
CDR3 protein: CASSLASTDTQYF

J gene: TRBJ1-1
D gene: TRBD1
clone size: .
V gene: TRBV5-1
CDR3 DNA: TGCGCCAGCAGCAGGGGGCAGGAGAACACTGAAGCTTTCTTT
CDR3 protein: CASSRGQENTEAFF

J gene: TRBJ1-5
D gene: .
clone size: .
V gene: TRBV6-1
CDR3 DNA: TGTGCCAGCAGTGGTGGTATAGGAAGGACACCTAATCAGCCCCAGCATTTT
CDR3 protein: CASSGGIGRTPNQPQHF

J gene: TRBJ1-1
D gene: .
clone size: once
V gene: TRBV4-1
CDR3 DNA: TGCGCCAGCAGCCACCTTCTCTCTGCTGAAGCTTTCTTT
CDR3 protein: CASSHLLSAEAFF

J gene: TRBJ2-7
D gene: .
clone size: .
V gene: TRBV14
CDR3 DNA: TGTGCCAGCAGTCCGGGTCCCTACTACGAGCAGTACTTC
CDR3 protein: CASSPGPYYEQYF

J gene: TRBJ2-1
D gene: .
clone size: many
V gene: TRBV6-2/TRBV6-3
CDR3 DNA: TGTGCCAGCAGTCTACTAGCAGAGAACTACAATGAGCAGTTCTTC
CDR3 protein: CASSLLAENYNEQFF

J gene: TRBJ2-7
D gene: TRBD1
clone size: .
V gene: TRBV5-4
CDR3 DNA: TGTGCCAGCAGCTTCAAGGGGGCTTTCGGACACTACGAGCAGTACTTC
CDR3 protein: CASSFKGAFGHYEQYF

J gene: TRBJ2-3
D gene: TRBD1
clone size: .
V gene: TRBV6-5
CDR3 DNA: TGTGCCAGCAGGTCCAGGGGGTGGGCAGATACGCAGTATTTT
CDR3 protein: CASRSRGWADTQYF

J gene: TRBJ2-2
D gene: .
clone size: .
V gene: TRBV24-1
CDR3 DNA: TGTGCCACCAGTGATTGGTCAGCCGGGGAGCTGTTTTTT
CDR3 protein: CATSDWSAGELFF

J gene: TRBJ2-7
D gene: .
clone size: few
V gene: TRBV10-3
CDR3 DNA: TGTGCCATCAGTGGTAGAGGGTTCGACGAGCAGTACTTC
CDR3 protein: CAISGRGFDEQYF

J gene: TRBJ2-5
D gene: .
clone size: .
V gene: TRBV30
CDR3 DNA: TGTGCCTGGAGTGTTCAGGGCAGGGGAAAAGAGACCCAGTACTTC
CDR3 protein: CAWSVQGRGKETQYF

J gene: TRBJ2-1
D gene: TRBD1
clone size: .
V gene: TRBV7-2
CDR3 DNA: TGTGCCAGCAGCTCCCGGGACAGGCGGGAAAATGAGCAGTTCTTC
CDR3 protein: CASSSRDRRENEQFF

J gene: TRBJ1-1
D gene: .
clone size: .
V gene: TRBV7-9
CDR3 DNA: TGTGCCAGCAGGACCCCGGGGGGGAACACTGAAGCTTTCTTT
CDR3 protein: CASRTPGGNTEAFF

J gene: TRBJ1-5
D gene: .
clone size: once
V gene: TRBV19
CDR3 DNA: TGTGCCTCAAAGTTCGGGGCAGGGGATCAGCCCCAGCATTTT
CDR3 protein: CASKFGAGDQPQHF

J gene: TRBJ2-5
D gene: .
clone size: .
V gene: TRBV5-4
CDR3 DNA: TGTGCCAGTAGGGAGATCCCAAGCGCGGAGACCCAGTACTTC
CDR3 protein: CASREIPSAETQYF

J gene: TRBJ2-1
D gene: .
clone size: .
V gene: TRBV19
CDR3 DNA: TGTGCCAGTAGTTTGGCCCTTGACAGCCCCTACAATGAGCAGTTCTTC
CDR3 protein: CASSLALDSPYNEQFF

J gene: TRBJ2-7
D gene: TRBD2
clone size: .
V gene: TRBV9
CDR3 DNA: TGTGCCAGCAGCGTAGCACCTAGCGGCTACGAGCAGTACTTC
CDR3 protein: CASSVAPSGYEQYF

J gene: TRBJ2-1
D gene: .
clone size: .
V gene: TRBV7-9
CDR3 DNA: TGTGCCAGCAGTCCCGGGTCCTCCTACAATGAGCAGTTCTTC
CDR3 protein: CASSPGSSYNEQFF

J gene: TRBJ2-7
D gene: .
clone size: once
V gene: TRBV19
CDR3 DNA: TGTGCCAGTAGTATCTCTTACCTATCCTACGAGCAGTACTTC
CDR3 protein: CASSISYLSYEQYF

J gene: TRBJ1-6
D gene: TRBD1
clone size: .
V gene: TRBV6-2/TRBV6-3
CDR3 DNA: TGTGCCAGCAGTCGTCGGACAGGGTATTCACCCCTCCACTTT
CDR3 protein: CASSRRTGYSPLHF

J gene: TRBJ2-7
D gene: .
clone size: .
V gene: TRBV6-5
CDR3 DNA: TGTGCCAGCAGTTATGCGACAGCCTTTTCCTACGAGCAGTACTTC
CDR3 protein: CASSYATAFSYEQYF

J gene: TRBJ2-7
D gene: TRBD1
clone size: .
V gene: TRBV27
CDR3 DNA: TGTGCCAGCAGTTTAGTAGGGGGACAGAACTACGAGCAGTACTTC
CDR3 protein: CASSLVGGQNYEQYF

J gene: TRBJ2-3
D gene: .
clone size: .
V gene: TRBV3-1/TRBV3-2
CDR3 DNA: TGTGCCAGCAGCCAAGATGAAGGGGCTAGAGATGATACGCAGTATTTT
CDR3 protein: CASSQDEGARDDTQYF

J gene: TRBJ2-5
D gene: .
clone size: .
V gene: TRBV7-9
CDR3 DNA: TGTGCCAGCAGCTTTTCGGGAGAAGAGACCCAGTACTTC
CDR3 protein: CASSFSGEETQYF

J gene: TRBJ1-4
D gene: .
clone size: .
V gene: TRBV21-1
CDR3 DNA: TGTGCCAGCAGGGACTTGGGGGGAAAACTGTTTTTT
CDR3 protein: CASRDLGGKLFF

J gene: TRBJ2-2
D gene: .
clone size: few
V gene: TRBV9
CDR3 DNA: TGTGCCAGCAGCGTAGTTGGAGGGACCGGGGAGCTGTTTTTT
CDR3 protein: CASSVVGGTGELFF

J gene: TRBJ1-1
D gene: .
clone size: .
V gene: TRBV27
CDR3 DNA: TGTGCCAGCAGCCGTTCGGGGGGGGTGGGCACTGAAGCTTTCTTT
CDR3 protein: CASSRSGGVGTEAFF

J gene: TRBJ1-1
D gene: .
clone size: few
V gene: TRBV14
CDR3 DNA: TGTGCCAGCAGCCAAGTGGGGGCGCAGAATGAAGCTTTCTTT
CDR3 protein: CASSQVGAQNEAFF

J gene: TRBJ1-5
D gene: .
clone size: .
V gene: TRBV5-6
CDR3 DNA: TGTGCCAGCAGCTTGGATGCAGGGATGAGTAATCAGCCCCAGCATTTT
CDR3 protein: CASSLDAGMSNQPQHF

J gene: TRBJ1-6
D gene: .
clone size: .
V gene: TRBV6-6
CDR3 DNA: TGTGCCAGCAGCTCCCCGAAAACAGGTGGGACCCTCCACTTT
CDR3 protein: CASSSPKTGGTLHF

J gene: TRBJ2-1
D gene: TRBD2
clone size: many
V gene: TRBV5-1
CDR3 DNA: TGCGCCAGCAGCTTCGGGACTAGCCCGGACAATGAGCAGTTCTTC
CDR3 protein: CASSFGTSPDNEQFF

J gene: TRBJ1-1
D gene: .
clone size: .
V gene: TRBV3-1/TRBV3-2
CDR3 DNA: TGTGCCAGCAGCCGAGTCGGGGGGTCGAACACTGAAGCTTTCTTT
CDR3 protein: CASSRVGGSNTEAFF

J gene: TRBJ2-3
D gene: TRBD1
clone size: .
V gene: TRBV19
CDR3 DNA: TGTGCCAGTAGTATCTCTGGGGACAGCCTTCGGATAGATACGCAGTATTTT
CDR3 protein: CASSISGDSLRIDTQYF

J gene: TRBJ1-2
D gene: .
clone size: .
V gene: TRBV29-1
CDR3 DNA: TGCAGCGCCGCGGGAGTCAACTATGGCTACACCTTC
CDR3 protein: CSAAGVNYGYTF